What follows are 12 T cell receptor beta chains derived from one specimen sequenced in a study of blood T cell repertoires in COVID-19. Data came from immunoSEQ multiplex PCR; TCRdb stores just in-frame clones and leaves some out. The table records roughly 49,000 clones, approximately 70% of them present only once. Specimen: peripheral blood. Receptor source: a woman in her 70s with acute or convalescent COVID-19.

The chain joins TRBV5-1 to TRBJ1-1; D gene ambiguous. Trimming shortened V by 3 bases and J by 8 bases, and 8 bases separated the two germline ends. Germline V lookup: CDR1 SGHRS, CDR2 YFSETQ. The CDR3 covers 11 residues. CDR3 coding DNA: TGCGCCAGCAGCTGGGCGGGAGAAGCTTTCTTT. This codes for CASSWAGEAFF.

CDR3 coding DNA: TGTGCCAGCACCATGGACACCTCCAATCAGCCCCAGCATTTT. Amino acids: CASTMDTSNQPQHF. The chain recombines TRBV6-5 with TRBJ1-5, with a tentative D call TRBD1 (5 bases). Trimming removed 7 bases from V and 3 bases from J, with 13 bases in between. The CDR3 extends over 14 amino acids. Germline V gene sequence: CDR1 MNHEY, CDR2 SVGAGI.

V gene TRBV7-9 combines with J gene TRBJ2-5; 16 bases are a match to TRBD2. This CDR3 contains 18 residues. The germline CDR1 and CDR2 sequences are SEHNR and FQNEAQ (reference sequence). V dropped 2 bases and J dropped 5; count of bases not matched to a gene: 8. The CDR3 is CASSLTGTSGRAWETQYF. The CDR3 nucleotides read TGTGCCAGCAGCTTAACTGGGACTAGCGGGAGGGCCTGGGAGACCCAGTACTTC.

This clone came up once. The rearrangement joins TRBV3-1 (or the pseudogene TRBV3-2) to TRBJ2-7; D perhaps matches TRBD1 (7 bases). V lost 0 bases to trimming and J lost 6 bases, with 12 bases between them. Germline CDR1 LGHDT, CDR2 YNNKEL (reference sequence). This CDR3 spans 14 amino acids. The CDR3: CASSQDHRGGEQYF. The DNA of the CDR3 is TGTGCCAGCAGCCAAGATCACAGGGGAGGCGAGCAGTACTTC.

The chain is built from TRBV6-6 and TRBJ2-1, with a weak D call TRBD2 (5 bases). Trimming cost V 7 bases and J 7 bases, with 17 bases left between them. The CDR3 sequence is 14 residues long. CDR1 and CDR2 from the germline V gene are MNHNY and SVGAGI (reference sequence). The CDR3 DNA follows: TGTGCCAGCAATAACCGGGCCGGCGGGAATGAGCAGTTCTTC. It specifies CASNNRAGGNEQFF.

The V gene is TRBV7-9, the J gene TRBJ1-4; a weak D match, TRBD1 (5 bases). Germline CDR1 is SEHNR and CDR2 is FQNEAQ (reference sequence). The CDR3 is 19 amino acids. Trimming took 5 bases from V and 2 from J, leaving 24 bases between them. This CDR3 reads CASSPPFRQGLRTNEKLFF. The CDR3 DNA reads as TGTGCCAGCAGCCCCCCATTTCGGCAGGGACTAAGGACTAATGAAAAACTGTTTTTT.

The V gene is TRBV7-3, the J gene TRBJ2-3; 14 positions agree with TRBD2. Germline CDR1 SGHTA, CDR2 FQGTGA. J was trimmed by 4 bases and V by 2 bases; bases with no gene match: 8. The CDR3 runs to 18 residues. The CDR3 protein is CASSLGPGLAGEADTQYF. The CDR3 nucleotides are TGTGCCAGCAGCTTAGGGCCGGGACTAGCGGGAGAAGCAGATACGCAGTATTTT.

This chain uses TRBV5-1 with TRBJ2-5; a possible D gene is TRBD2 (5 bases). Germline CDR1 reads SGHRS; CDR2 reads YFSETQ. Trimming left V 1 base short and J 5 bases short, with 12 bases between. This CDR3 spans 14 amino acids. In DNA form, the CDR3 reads TGCGCCAGCAGCTTGCCACTAGGTGGGGAGACCCAGTACTTC. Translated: CASSLPLGGETQYF.

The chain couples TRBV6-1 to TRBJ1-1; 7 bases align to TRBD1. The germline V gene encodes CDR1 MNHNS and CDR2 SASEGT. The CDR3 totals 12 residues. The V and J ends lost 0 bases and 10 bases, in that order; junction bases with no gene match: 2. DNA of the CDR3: TGTGCCAGCAGTGAAGCGGGGACAGTAGCTTTCTTT. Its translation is CASSEAGTVAFF.

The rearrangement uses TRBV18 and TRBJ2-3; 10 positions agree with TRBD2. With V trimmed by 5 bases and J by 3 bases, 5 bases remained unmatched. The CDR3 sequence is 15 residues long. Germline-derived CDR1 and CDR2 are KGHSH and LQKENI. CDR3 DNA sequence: TGTGCCAGCTCAGCCCCACTAGCGGGGACAGATACGCAGTATTTT. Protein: CASSAPLAGTDTQYF.

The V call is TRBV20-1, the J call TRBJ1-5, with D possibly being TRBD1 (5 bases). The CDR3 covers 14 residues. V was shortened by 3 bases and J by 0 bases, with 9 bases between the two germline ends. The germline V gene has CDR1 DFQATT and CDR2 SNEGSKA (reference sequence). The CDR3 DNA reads TGCAGTGCTAGTGCAGGGAATAGCAATCAGCCCCAGCATTTT. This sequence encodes CSASAGNSNQPQHF.

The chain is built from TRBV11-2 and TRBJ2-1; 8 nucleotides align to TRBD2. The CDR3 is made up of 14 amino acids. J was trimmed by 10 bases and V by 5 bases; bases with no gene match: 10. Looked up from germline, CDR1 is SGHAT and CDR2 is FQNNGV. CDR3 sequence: CASSPGLASGEQFF. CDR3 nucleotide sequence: TGTGCCAGCAGCCCCGGACTAGCATCAGGGGAGCAGTTCTTC. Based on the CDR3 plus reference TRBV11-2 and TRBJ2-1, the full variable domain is EAGVAQSPRYKIIEKRQSVAFWCNPISGHATLYWYQQILGQGPKLLIQFQNNGVVDDSQLPKDRFSAERLKGVDSTLKIQPAKLEDSAVYLCASSPGLASGEQFFGPGTRLTVL.